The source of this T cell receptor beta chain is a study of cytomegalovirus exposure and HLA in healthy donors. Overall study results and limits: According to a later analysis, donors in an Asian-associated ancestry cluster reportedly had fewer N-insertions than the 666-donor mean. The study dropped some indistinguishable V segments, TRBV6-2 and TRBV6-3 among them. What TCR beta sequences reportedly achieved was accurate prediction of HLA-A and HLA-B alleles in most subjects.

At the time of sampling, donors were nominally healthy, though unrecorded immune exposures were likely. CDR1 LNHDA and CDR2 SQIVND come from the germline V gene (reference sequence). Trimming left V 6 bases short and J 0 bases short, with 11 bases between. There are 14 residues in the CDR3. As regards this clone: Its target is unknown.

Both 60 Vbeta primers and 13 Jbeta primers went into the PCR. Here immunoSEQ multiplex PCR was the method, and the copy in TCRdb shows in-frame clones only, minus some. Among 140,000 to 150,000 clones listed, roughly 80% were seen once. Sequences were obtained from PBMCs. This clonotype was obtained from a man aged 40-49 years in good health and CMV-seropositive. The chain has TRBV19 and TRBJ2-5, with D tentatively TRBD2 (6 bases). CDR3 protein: CASRVTSNQETQYF. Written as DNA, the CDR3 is TGTGCCAGTAGAGTAACTAGCAACCAAGAGACCCAGTACTTC.